Listed below are T cell receptor beta chains from one sample, sequenced in a study of blood T cell repertoires in COVID-19. Only in-frame clones appear in the TCRdb table, and some are missing; sequencing was by immunoSEQ multiplex PCR. Here the sample spans around 400,000 clones, about 90% being singletons. Sequenced sample: peripheral blood. These receptors were obtained from a woman in her sixties or seventies with COVID-19, enrolled during active disease. The CDR3 runs from the conserved cysteine through the conserved F or W. A D gene is named only where the DNA matches it firmly. The size field is filled for only some rows; it gives once, few, many or a size class.

d_call,clone_size,j_call,v_call,cdr3_aa,cdr3_nt
NA,once,TRBJ2-7,TRBV18,CASSPERSSYEQYF,TGTGCCAGCTCACCAGAGCGGAGCTCCTACGAGCAGTACTTC
NA,NA,TRBJ1-6,TRBV29-1,CSVSLFAGKHSPLHF,TGCAGCGTTTCTCTTTTCGCAGGGAAGCATTCACCCCTCCACTTT
TRBD1,NA,TRBJ1-2,TRBV7-9,CASSRSGGGNYGYTF,TGTGCCAGCAGTCGGTCAGGGGGAGGAAACTATGGCTACACCTTC
TRBD1,NA,TRBJ1-5,TRBV23-1,CASSHPPTGENSNQPQHF,TGCGCCAGCAGTCACCCGCCGACAGGGGAGAATAGCAATCAGCCCCAGCATTTT
NA,once,TRBJ1-3,TRBV3-1/TRBV3-2,CASSQDLTRLQRSGNTIYF,TGTGCCAGCAGCCAAGATCTGACAAGGTTACAGAGATCTGGAAACACCATATATTTT
NA,NA,TRBJ1-2,TRBV19,CASSINRVGPYGYTF,TGTGCCAGTAGTATCAACAGGGTGGGGCCCTATGGCTACACCTTC
NA,NA,TRBJ2-3,TRBV6-2/TRBV6-3,CASSLSGTSTDTQYF,TGTGCCAGCAGTTTGTCGGGGACTAGCACAGATACGCAGTATTTT
NA,NA,TRBJ1-2,TRBV3-1/TRBV3-2,CASSHTARNYGYTF,TGTGCCAGCAGCCATACAGCAAGAAACTATGGCTACACCTTC
TRBD2,NA,TRBJ2-1,TRBV5-1,CASTYLAGASNEQFF,TGCGCCAGCACCTACCTAGCGGGGGCTAGCAATGAGCAGTTCTTC
TRBD1,NA,TRBJ2-1,TRBV6-5,CASSPRQGRNEQFF,TGTGCCAGCAGCCCAAGACAGGGGCGTAATGAGCAGTTCTTC
NA,NA,TRBJ1-2,TRBV7-9,CASSLSGEGYTF,TGTGCCAGCAGCTTATCGGGGGAAGGCTACACCTTC
NA,NA,TRBJ1-1,TRBV4-2,CASSQLVGEENTEAFF,TGTGCCAGCAGCCAACTGGTGGGTGAGGAGAACACTGAAGCTTTCTTT
TRBD1,NA,TRBJ2-7,TRBV7-9,CASSPWDSKSNEQYF,TGTGCCAGCAGCCCGTGGGACAGCAAGTCCAACGAGCAGTACTTC
NA,NA,TRBJ2-3,TRBV12-3/TRBV12-4,CASSPSVVHTQYF,TGTGCCAGCAGTCCCTCGGTAGTTCATACGCAGTATTTT
NA,NA,TRBJ1-2,TRBV6-5,CASSQETGSYGYTF,TGTGCCAGCAGCCAAGAAACAGGGTCGTATGGCTACACCTTC
NA,NA,TRBJ2-5,TRBV12-3/TRBV12-4,CASSLTGETQYF,TGTGCCAGCAGTTTAACGGGGGAGACCCAGTACTTC
TRBD1,NA,TRBJ2-6,TRBV28,CASRDRTGHYSGANVLTF,TGTGCCAGCAGAGATAGGACAGGGCACTACTCTGGGGCCAACGTCCTGACTTTC
NA,NA,TRBJ2-7,TRBV25-1,CASSAAGRPGEQYF,TGTGCCAGCAGCGCGGCGGGACGGCCCGGCGAGCAGTACTTC
TRBD1,NA,TRBJ1-6,TRBV7-3,CASSSRGKALHF,TGTGCCAGCAGCTCCAGGGGGAAAGCCCTCCACTTT
TRBD2,NA,TRBJ2-7,TRBV7-9,CASSPLAGGAEQYF,TGTGCCAGCAGCCCACTAGCGGGGGGGGCGGAACAGTACTTC
TRBD1,NA,TRBJ1-2,TRBV6-5,CASTRDRVSYGYTF,TGTGCCAGCACCAGGGACAGGGTGAGCTATGGCTACACCTTC
TRBD1,once,TRBJ1-2,TRBV6-1,CASSEAGTGNYGYTF,TGTGCCAGCAGTGAAGCGGGGACAGGCAACTATGGCTACACCTTC
TRBD2,NA,TRBJ2-3,TRBV4-1,CASSQTGTSGNPDTQYF,TGCGCCAGCAGCCAGACGGGGACTAGCGGGAACCCAGATACGCAGTATTTT
TRBD1,NA,TRBJ1-2,TRBV5-1,CASSLVAGTGQYGYTF,TGCGCCAGCAGCTTGGTAGCCGGGACAGGTCAATATGGCTACACCTTC
TRBD2,NA,TRBJ2-7,TRBV6-5,CASSYSFGGAGREQYF,TGTGCCAGCAGTTACTCGTTCGGGGGGGCGGGCCGCGAGCAGTACTTC
NA,few,TRBJ1-5,TRBV11-3,CASSLPPETANSNQPQHF,TGTGCCAGCAGCTTACCGCCCGAGACAGCAAATAGCAATCAGCCCCAGCATTTT
TRBD1,NA,TRBJ1-2,TRBV28,CASLYSGTGAYGYTF,TGTGCCAGTCTCTATTCCGGGACAGGAGCCTATGGCTACACCTTC
TRBD1,NA,TRBJ1-2,TRBV19,CASIQGGDRWVGYTF,TGTGCCAGTATACAAGGTGGGGACAGATGGGTCGGCTACACCTTC
TRBD1,NA,TRBJ2-3,TRBV27,CASSMDRVSDTQYF,TGTGCCAGCAGTATGGACAGGGTTTCAGATACGCAGTATTTT
NA,NA,TRBJ1-1,TRBV28,CASSLVQMNTEAFF,TGTGCCAGCAGTTTGGTACAGATGAACACTGAAGCTTTCTTT
TRBD1,NA,TRBJ1-2,TRBV18,CASSPPGQGVYGYTF,TGTGCCAGCTCACCTCCGGGACAGGGAGTGTATGGCTACACCTTC
NA,NA,TRBJ1-2,TRBV6-4,CASSALAYLLMAGRTSCHTF,TGTGCCAGCAGTGCTTTGGCCTACCTCCTAATGGCGGGACGGACCTCTTGCCACACCTTC